This entry describes one T cell receptor beta chain. Its matching antigen is unknown. The data were taken from a study of cytomegalovirus exposure and HLA in healthy donors. General observations from the study: Cytomegalovirus-associated status was assigned to 150 or so TCR beta chains. In an earlier analysis, productive rearrangement rates for most beta V segments clustered near 87% or 30%. Immune exposure information comprised only CMV serostatus.

The primer mix had 60 Vbeta and 13 Jbeta primers. Here immunoSEQ multiplex PCR was the method, and the copy in TCRdb shows in-frame clones only, minus some. This sample carries about 68,000 clones, roughly four fifths of them seen once, and the ten largest clones take 6.5%. This CDR3 comprises 12 residues. Trimming removed 4 bases at V and 9 bases at J, with 10 bases between. Per germline, CDR1 SGHNT and CDR2 YYREEE (reference sequence). The chain joins TRBV5-4 to TRBJ2-2, with D uncertain. This sequence was found in a human donor in good health. Source material: PBMCs. The CDR3, as DNA: TGTGCCAGCAGCAGCGCCCGCCGGGAGCTGTTTTTT. Translated: CASSSARRELFF.